This TCR beta chain was sequenced in a study of T cells in Graves' hyperthyroidism and ophthalmopathy. This clonotype has a count of ten or more. Amplification yielded TCR beta CDR3 regions, with RNA transcripts as the source. HTBI primers were employed in a first-round RT-PCR of the TCR CDR3. TCRdb reanalysed the multiplex PCR reads using MiXCR and keeps one entry per CDR3 protein. In the table there are under 400,000 distinct CDR3 sequences, under 25% of which are singletons. The CDR3 sequence is 12 residues long. Deletions cut 1 base from V and 1 base from J, with 1 base between. The germline V gene encodes CDR1 LGHDT and CDR2 YNNKEL (reference sequence).

The sequence came from a woman in her forties or fifties with Graves' hyperthyroidism. V gene TRBV3-1 combines with J gene TRBJ2-5; D remains ambiguous. Material for sequencing was blood. The CDR3 protein is CASSQGQETQYF. Written as DNA, the CDR3 is TGTGCCAGCAGCCAAGGCCAAGAGACCCAGTACTTC.